The clone carrying this T cell receptor beta chain was recorded only once. Its target is not known. CDR3 length equals 14 residues. Germline CDR1 SGHTA, CDR2 FQGTGA. V lost 5 bases and J 4 bases, leaving 13 bases between the germline ends. Profiled with immunoSEQ multiplex PCR; TCRdb holds only in-frame clones, not every one. The sample holds roughly 130,000 clones, about 89% seen once. The data are from a study of T cell responses to AZD1222 COVID-19 vaccine. Findings and limits, study-wide: Spike was spanned by vaccine-associated CD4 TCRs, which were dominant at 160-218 and 743-854.

This TCR derives from an adult who received the MenACWY meningococcal vaccine as a control. The starting material was peripheral blood, obtained 28 days after the second dose of the MenACWY control vaccine. V gene TRBV7-3 combines with J gene TRBJ2-3; TRBD2 is a possible D gene (8 bases). The CDR3 nucleotides are TGTGCCAGCAGCGATAGCGGGACAGCAGATACGCAGTATTTT. It is translated as CASSDSGTADTQYF.